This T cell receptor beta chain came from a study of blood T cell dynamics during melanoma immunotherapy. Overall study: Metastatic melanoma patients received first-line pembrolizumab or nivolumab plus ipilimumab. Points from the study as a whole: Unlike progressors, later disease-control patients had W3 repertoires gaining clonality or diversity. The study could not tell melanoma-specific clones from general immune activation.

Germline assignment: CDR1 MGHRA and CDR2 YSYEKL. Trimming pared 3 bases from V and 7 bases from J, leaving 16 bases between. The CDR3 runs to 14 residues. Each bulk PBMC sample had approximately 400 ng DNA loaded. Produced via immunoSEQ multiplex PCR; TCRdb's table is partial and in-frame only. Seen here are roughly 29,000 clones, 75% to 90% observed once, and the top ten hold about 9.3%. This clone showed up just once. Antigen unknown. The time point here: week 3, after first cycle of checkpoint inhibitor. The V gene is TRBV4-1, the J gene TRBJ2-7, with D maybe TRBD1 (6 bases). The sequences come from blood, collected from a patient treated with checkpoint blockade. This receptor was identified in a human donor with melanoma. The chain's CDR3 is CASSHAAQGKEQYF. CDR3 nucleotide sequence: TGCGCCAGCAGCCACGCCGCGCAGGGGAAAGAGCAGTACTTC.